Below are 12 T cell receptor beta chains sequenced from a single sample in a study of blood T cell repertoires in COVID-19. Produced via immunoSEQ multiplex PCR; TCRdb's table is partial and in-frame only. Of about 160,000 clones listed, 60% to 85% are singletons. The sequenced material came from peripheral blood. Receptor source: a man in his sixties with acute or convalescent COVID-19.

V usage is TRBV9 and J usage is TRBJ2-3; 8 nucleotides match TRBD1. The CDR3 spans 18 residues. V was clipped by 4 bases and J by 4 bases; unmatched bases: 17. Germline assignment: CDR1 SGDLS and CDR2 YYNGEE. CDR3 sequence reads: CASSLRLGTGGSADTQYF. The CDR3 nucleotides are TGTGCCAGCAGCTTGCGCCTCGGGACAGGAGGGAGTGCAGATACGCAGTATTTT. The entire variable domain, with the rest obtained from reference TRBV9 and TRBJ2-3, is as follows: DSGVTQTPKHLITATGQRVTLRCSPRSGDLSVYWYQQSLDQGLQFLIQYYNGEERAKGNILERFSAQQFPDLHSELNLSSLELGDSALYFCASSLRLGTGGSADTQYFGPGTRLTVL.

The chain joins TRBV7-3 to TRBJ1-1, with a possible D match to TRBD1 (5 bases). Germline CDR1 SGHTA, CDR2 FQGTGA. With 6 bases removed from V and 10 bases from J, the gap between germline ends came to 15 bases. This CDR3 comprises 12 residues. The CDR3 coding sequence is TGTGCCAGCAGTTCCCCGGGGGGGAGAGCTTTCTTT. This translates into CASSSPGGRAFF.

The chain couples TRBV2 to TRBJ1-6; TRBD1 aligns across 11 bases. The trim removed 8 bases at V and 6 bases at J, leaving 6 bases unmatched. The CDR3 is 15 amino acids. The germline V gene has CDR1 SNHLY and CDR2 FYNNEI. This CDR3 reads CASVGTGGVNSPLHF. As DNA, the CDR3 is TGTGCCAGCGTGGGGACAGGGGGAGTTAATTCACCCCTCCACTTT. Combining the CDR3 with reference TRBV2 and TRBJ1-6 gives the whole variable domain EPEVTQTPSHQVTQMGQEVILRCVPISNHLYFYWYRQILGQKVEFLVSFYNNEISEKSEIFDDQFSVERPDGSNFTLKIRSTKLEDSAMYFCASVGTGGVNSPLHFGNGTRLTVT.

The CDR3 DNA is TGTGCCAGCAGTTTAGCCGACAGGGTGATCTATGGCTACACCTTC. Protein product: CASSLADRVIYGYTF. V gene TRBV28 combines with J gene TRBJ1-2; TRBD1 matches at 7 bases. In germline, CDR1 is MDHEN, CDR2 SYDVKM. The CDR3 totals 15 residues. The V and J ends lost 2 bases and 4 bases, in that order; junction bases with no gene match: 7.

This clone appeared a few times. This chain uses TRBV19 with TRBJ2-7; 11 positions agree with TRBD1. Germline loops: CDR1 LNHDA, CDR2 SQIVND (reference sequence). The CDR3 loop spans 14 amino acids. The V segment lost 5 bases and the J segment 0 bases; nucleotides outside the gene matches: 0. CDR3: CASSGTGGSYEQYF. In nucleotides, the CDR3 is TGTGCCAGTAGTGGGACAGGGGGCTCCTACGAGCAGTACTTC. The whole variable domain, filled in from reference TRBV19 and TRBJ2-7, reads DGGITQSPKYLFRKEGQNVTLSCEQNLNHDAMYWYRQDPGQGLRLIYYSQIVNDFQKGDIAEGYSVSREKKESFPLTVTSAQKNPTAFYLCASSGTGGSYEQYFGPGTRLTVT.

The chain has TRBV7-2 and TRBJ1-1; 7 nucleotides agree with TRBD1. Losses at the gene ends were 4 bases for V and 7 bases for J; bases not matched to a gene: 9. Germline V gene lookup returns CDR1 SGHTA and CDR2 FQGNSA. The CDR3 covers 14 residues. The CDR3 DNA follows: TGTGCCAGCAGCTGGCCAGGGGGTAACGGTGAAGCTTTCTTT. It specifies CASSWPGGNGEAFF.

This CDR3 reads CASSPLPTALQETQYF. The CDR3 nucleotides are TGTGCCAGCAGCCCCCTTCCGACTGCGCTCCAAGAGACCCAGTACTTC. The rearrangement links TRBV7-2 to TRBJ2-5, with no clear D. V was clipped by 5 bases and J by 1 base, with 17 bases between them. CDR3 size: 16 residues. CDR1 is SGHTA and CDR2 is FQGNSA in the germline V gene.

The chain is built from TRBV24-1 and TRBJ2-1, with 9 bases fitting TRBD1. This CDR3 is 15 amino acids long. The ends lost 0 bases at V and 5 bases at J; junction bases unmatched: 1. Germline V CDR1 and CDR2: KGHDR, SFDVKD. CDR3 DNA: TGTGCCACCAGTGATTTGGACAGGGGGGACAATGAGCAGTTCTTC. It specifies CATSDLDRGDNEQFF.

The chain carries TRBV4-2 and TRBJ1-2; tentative D call: TRBD1 (5 bases). This CDR3 region has 16 residues. The germline V and J ends were trimmed by 1 base and 8 bases, with 20 bases remaining between them. Germline loops: CDR1 LGHNA, CDR2 YNFKEQ. In DNA, the CDR3 is TGTGCCAGCAGCCAAGTGGTAGGGGTCCCCGGAGGGGGCTACACCTTC. This codes for CASSQVVGVPGGGYTF.

The table lists this clone with a count of one. The chain combines TRBV30 with TRBJ2-7; TRBD1 agrees at 7 bases. The V gene's germline CDR1 is GTSNPN and CDR2 SVGIG (reference sequence). J lost 2 bases, V lost 1 base, and 5 bases had no gene match. The CDR3 runs 14 residues. The CDR3 bases are TGTGCCTGGAGTGAGGGGACAGTCGCCTACGAGCAGTACTTC. Protein product: CAWSEGTVAYEQYF.

The V call is TRBV9, the J call TRBJ1-4, with a tentative D call TRBD1 (6 bases). Between the trimmed V and J ends, which lost 4 bases and 3 bases, there was a span of 16 bases. From germline, CDR1 is SGDLS and CDR2 YYNGEE. The CDR3 contains 16 residues. CDR3 DNA sequence: TGTGCCAGCAGCTTCCGGACAGATGCGGCTAATGAAAAACTGTTTTTT. Amino acid sequence: CASSFRTDAANEKLFF.

This rearrangement joins TRBV7-9 to TRBJ2-1, with 9 bases lining up with TRBD1. The CDR3 totals 19 residues. CDR1 is SEHNR, CDR2 FQNEAQ, per germline (reference sequence). With 2 bases clipped from V and 0 bases from J, the junction kept 11 bases outside the gene matches. CDR3 in DNA: TGTGCCAGCAGCTTAAGGTCGTTGGGGACAGGGAGCTCCTACAATGAGCAGTTCTTC. Residues: CASSLRSLGTGSSYNEQFF.